Listed here are 13 T cell receptor beta chains from one sample, sequenced in a study of cytomegalovirus exposure and HLA in healthy donors. Clones were sequenced by immunoSEQ multiplex PCR, and TCRdb holds only the in-frame ones, with some missing. The sample has about 150,000 clones, about 82% seen once; the top ten hold roughly 1.9%. The sequenced sample consisted of PBMCs. The receptor set was obtained from a human donor in good health.

The gene calls are TRBV9 and TRBJ1-3; the D gene is possibly TRBD1 (6 bases). This CDR3 has 17 residues. V shed 2 bases and J shed 0 bases, with 15 bases lying between them. Germline-derived CDR1 and CDR2 are SGDLS and YYNGEE. The CDR3 DNA reads as TGTGCCAGCAGCGTCCATCGACAGGAATCCTCTGGAAACACCATATATTTT. It yields the protein CASSVHRQESSGNTIYF.

V and J are TRBV30 and TRBJ1-4; D is possibly TRBD1 (5 bases). This CDR3 is 14 amino acids long. Trimming cost V 6 bases and J 8 bases, with 19 bases left between them. Germline CDR1 reads GTSNPN; CDR2 reads SVGIG (reference sequence). CDR3 protein: CACQPGLRGEKLFF. CDR3 DNA sequence: TGTGCCTGCCAGCCGGGACTTAGAGGGGAAAAACTGTTTTTT.

V gene TRBV29-1 combines with J gene TRBJ1-1, with TRBD1 identical over 8 bases. The CDR3 has 15 residues. Per the germline V gene, CDR1 is SQVTM and CDR2 is ANQGSEA. The trim removed 5 bases at V and 3 bases at J, leaving 11 bases unmatched. CDR3 protein: CSVYRTGYSHTEAFF. CDR3 sequence (DNA): TGCAGCGTTTACCGGACAGGGTATTCACACACTGAAGCTTTCTTT.

The chain recombines TRBV10-3 with TRBJ2-1; 16 bases line up with TRBD2. CDR1 and CDR2 from the germline V gene are ENHRY and SYGVKD. V dropped 0 bases and J dropped 4; count of bases not matched to a gene: 0. This CDR3 region has 17 residues. The DNA for the CDR3 is TGTGCCATCAGTGAGTCGGGACTAGCGGGAGGGTACAATGAGCAGTTCTTC. It is translated as CAISESGLAGGYNEQFF.

This rearrangement joins TRBV5-6 to TRBJ1-5; 8 bases match TRBD1. Germline trimming cut 0 bases from V and 1 base from J; bases unmatched to any gene: 3. Germline V gene lookup returns CDR1 SGHDT and CDR2 YYEEEE. The CDR3 loop spans 16 amino acids. CDR3 sequence (DNA): TGTGCCAGCAGCTTGGGTCGGACAGGGAGCAATCAGCCCCAGCATTTT. It codes for CASSLGRTGSNQPQHF.

The chain couples TRBV6-5 to TRBJ1-5; D uncertain. The CDR3 is 15 residues long. Germline CDR1 reads MNHEY; CDR2 reads SVGAGI. V lost 0 bases, J lost 0 bases, and 6 bases lay in between. CDR3 coding DNA: TGTGCCAGCAGTTACTCCGGGAGTAGCAATCAGCCCCAGCATTTT. It specifies CASSYSGSSNQPQHF.

The rearrangement joins TRBV14 to TRBJ1-4, with 8 bases fitting TRBD1. The CDR3 totals 14 residues. The ends lost 5 bases at V and 4 bases at J; junction bases unmatched: 3. The germline V gene has CDR1 SGHDN and CDR2 FVKESK. CDR3 amino acids: CASSWDRINEKLFF. CDR3 nucleotide sequence: TGTGCCAGCAGCTGGGACAGGATTAATGAAAAACTGTTTTTT.

This CDR3 is CASSKNNYEQYF. The CDR3 DNA reads TGTGCCAGCAGTAAAAACAACTACGAGCAGTACTTC. V and J are TRBV6-1 and TRBJ2-7, with D uncertain. CDR3 length equals 12 residues. Germline V gene lookup returns CDR1 MNHNS and CDR2 SASEGT. The V and J ends lost 5 bases and 3 bases respectively, with 8 bases between them.

In its sample, this clone was seen once. This chain links TRBV19 with TRBJ2-7; TRBD2 matches at 7 bases. The germline V gene encodes CDR1 LNHDA and CDR2 SQIVND (reference sequence). This CDR3 spans 14 amino acids. V shed 7 bases and J 0 bases; nucleotides not matched to a gene: 6. For the CDR3, the DNA is TGTGCCAGTACCCGAGCGGGGAGCTCCTACGAGCAGTACTTC. Its protein is CASTRAGSSYEQYF.

V is TRBV6-6 and J is TRBJ2-2; 9 nucleotides line up with TRBD1. With V trimmed by 6 bases and J by 7 bases, 6 bases remained unmatched. Germline V gene lookup returns CDR1 MNHNY and CDR2 SVGAGI (reference sequence). The CDR3 is 14 residues long. The CDR3 coding sequence is TGTGCCAGCAGCACCGGGACAGGGCTCGGGGAGCTGTTTTTT. It is translated as CASSTGTGLGELFF.

The chain combines TRBV7-2 with TRBJ2-6; D uncertain. CDR3 size: 13 residues. Trimming pared 5 bases from V and 7 bases from J, leaving 9 bases between. Germline values: CDR1 SGHTA, CDR2 FQGNSA. The CDR3: CASSPISANVLTF. Here the CDR3 DNA reads TGTGCCAGCAGCCCAATTAGTGCCAACGTCCTGACTTTC.

The J gene is TRBJ2-1, the V gene TRBV4-1; 10 bases match TRBD2. Trimming took 0 bases from V and 10 from J; bases not matched to a gene: 6. Per germline, CDR1 MGHRA and CDR2 YSYEKL. This CDR3 region has 15 residues. The CDR3: CASSQDSGGALEQFF. CDR3 coding DNA: TGCGCCAGCAGCCAAGACAGCGGGGGGGCCTTGGAGCAGTTCTTC.

V is TRBV6-1 and J is TRBJ2-1, with 11 positions matching TRBD2. Germline CDR1 and CDR2: MNHNS and SASEGT. The CDR3 loop spans 17 amino acids. Germline trimming cut 2 bases from V and 0 bases from J; bases unmatched to any gene: 3. In DNA form, the CDR3 reads TGTGCCAGCAGTGAAACTAGCGGGAGTATCTCCTACAATGAGCAGTTCTTC. This translates into CASSETSGSISYNEQFF.